A selection of T cell receptor beta chains follows, all from one sample in a study of T cell responses to AZD1222 COVID-19 vaccine. Here immunoSEQ multiplex PCR was the method, and the copy in TCRdb shows in-frame clones only, minus some. Among approximately 130,000 clones, 65% to 90% were seen once, and the ten largest hold approximately 8%. The source was peripheral blood, collected 28 days after the second dose of the MenACWY control vaccine. These receptors were obtained from an adult who received the MenACWY meningococcal vaccine as a control. Both conserved end residues are part of each CDR3. The D gene is left open where the match is weak. Part of the rows lack a size; the others show once, few, many or a class for expanded clones.

V gene,D gene,J gene,clone size,CDR3 protein,CDR3 DNA
TRBV4-1,-,TRBJ1-2,-,CASSQVIVQDSYSYTF,TGCGCCAGCAGCCAAGTAATAGTGCAGGATTCATATAGCTACACCTTC
TRBV5-1,TRBD1,TRBJ2-3,-,CASMGAGQVTDTQYF,TGCGCCAGCATGGGTGCGGGACAGGTCACAGATACGCAGTATTTT
TRBV19,TRBD1,TRBJ2-7,few,CASSPTGHEQYF,TGTGCCAGTAGTCCGACAGGGCACGAGCAGTACTTC
TRBV10-3,TRBD1,TRBJ1-2,-,CAISSGQGQYGYTF,TGTGCCATCAGTTCCGGACAGGGCCAATATGGCTACACCTTC
TRBV7-2,-,TRBJ1-1,-,CASSLVGRENTEAFF,TGTGCCAGCAGCTTAGTGGGGAGGGAGAACACTGAAGCTTTCTTT
TRBV3-1/TRBV3-2,-,TRBJ1-1,-,CASSHRNTEAFF,TGTGCCAGCAGCCACAGGAACACTGAAGCTTTCTTT
TRBV11-3,-,TRBJ2-6,-,CASSSPPQGTYSGANVLTF,TGTGCCAGCAGCTCGCCCCCTCAGGGTACTTACTCTGGGGCCAACGTCCTGACTTTC
TRBV9,-,TRBJ1-3,-,CASDRGGDAGNTIYF,TGTGCCAGCGACCGGGGTGGGGACGCTGGAAACACCATATATTTT
TRBV7-9,TRBD1,TRBJ1-1,once,CASSIRQGRHLNTEAFF,TGTGCCAGCAGCATTCGACAGGGAAGGCATTTGAACACTGAAGCTTTCTTT
TRBV3-1/TRBV3-2,-,TRBJ2-1,-,CASSIKDEQFF,TGTGCCAGCAGCATTAAGGATGAGCAGTTCTTC
TRBV4-1,TRBD1,TRBJ1-2,-,CASSPAGQGKSLGYTF,TGCGCCAGCAGCCCGGCTGGACAGGGAAAGTCTCTGGGCTACACCTTC
TRBV5-1,-,TRBJ1-6,-,CASSPQGGGSPLHF,TGCGCCAGCAGCCCTCAGGGAGGGGGTTCACCCCTCCACTTT
TRBV9,-,TRBJ2-1,few,CASSARHAYNEQFF,TGTGCCAGCAGCGCCCGGCACGCCTACAATGAGCAGTTCTTC
TRBV20-1,-,TRBJ2-5,-,CSARPQETQYF,TGCAGTGCTCGCCCCCAAGAGACCCAGTACTTC
TRBV28,TRBD2,TRBJ2-2,-,CASRSSGGVTGELFF,TGTGCCAGCAGATCCAGCGGGGGGGTCACCGGGGAGCTGTTTTTT
TRBV29-1,TRBD2,TRBJ2-7,-,CSVRGLAGLYEQYF,TGCAGCGTCCGAGGGTTAGCGGGTCTCTACGAGCAGTACTTC
TRBV12-3/TRBV12-4,-,TRBJ2-1,-,CASSLSDEQFF,TGTGCCAGCAGCCTCTCAGATGAGCAGTTCTTC
TRBV7-6,TRBD2,TRBJ2-1,-,CASSLARQREAYNEQFF,TGTGCCAGCAGCTTAGCGCGACAGCGGGAGGCGTACAATGAGCAGTTCTTC
TRBV5-6,TRBD2,TRBJ2-7,once,CASSPPAGGYREQYF,TGTGCCAGCAGCCCTCCGGCGGGGGGGTACCGCGAGCAGTACTTC
TRBV7-9,TRBD1,TRBJ1-4,-,CASSFGQGNEKLFF,TGTGCCAGCAGCTTCGGACAGGGAAATGAAAAACTGTTTTTT
TRBV6-1,TRBD1,TRBJ1-1,few,CASSEYRGSGTEAFF,TGTGCCAGCAGTGAATACAGGGGATCGGGGACTGAAGCTTTCTTT
TRBV7-6,TRBD2,TRBJ2-2,-,CASSAGLAGPTNTGELFF,TGTGCCAGCAGCGCGGGACTAGCGGGCCCTACCAACACCGGGGAGCTGTTTTTT
TRBV5-5,-,TRBJ2-1,-,CASSPTVVGGYNEQFF,TGTGCCAGCAGCCCAACGGTTGTCGGGGGATACAATGAGCAGTTCTTC
TRBV29-1,-,TRBJ1-1,-,CSVEDPGKSNTEAFF,TGCAGCGTTGAAGATCCAGGGAAGTCTAACACTGAAGCTTTCTTT
TRBV5-4,-,TRBJ2-5,once,CASSLRVRQETQYF,TGTGCCAGCAGCTTACGTGTTCGCCAAGAGACCCAGTACTTC
TRBV28,-,TRBJ1-5,-,CASSFPQPQHF,TGTGCCAGCAGTTTTCCTCAGCCCCAGCATTTT
TRBV18,-,TRBJ1-2,-,CASSPAMEETYGYTF,TGTGCCAGCTCACCCGCGATGGAGGAGACATATGGCTACACCTTC
TRBV2,-,TRBJ1-6,-,CASRVGNSPLHF,TGTGCCAGCAGAGTGGGTAATTCACCCCTCCACTTT
TRBV5-1,TRBD1,TRBJ2-1,-,CASSLTGGNEQFF,TGCGCCAGCAGCTTGACAGGGGGCAATGAGCAGTTCTTC
TRBV2,-,TRBJ2-1,-,CASQRVRGHHNEQFF,TGTGCCTCTCAGCGGGTCCGCGGACACCACAATGAGCAGTTCTTC
TRBV12-3/TRBV12-4,TRBD1,TRBJ2-7,-,CASSLDRGHEQYF,TGTGCCAGCAGTTTAGACAGGGGCCACGAGCAGTACTTC
TRBV6-5,TRBD1,TRBJ1-1,-,CASTLTGGDTEAFF,TGTGCCAGCACCCTTACAGGGGGCGATACTGAAGCTTTCTTT
TRBV5-1,-,TRBJ2-2,-,CASSLEGSNTGELFF,TGCGCCAGCAGCTTGGAAGGCTCGAACACCGGGGAGCTGTTTTTT
TRBV7-6,-,TRBJ1-5,-,CASSLNGEQPQHF,TGTGCCAGCAGCCTAAATGGTGAGCAGCCCCAGCATTTT
TRBV28,-,TRBJ1-3,-,CASSSRGVSDTIYF,TGTGCCAGCAGCTCCCGGGGGGTTTCGGACACCATATATTTT
TRBV7-2,-,TRBJ1-5,-,CASSLVSGAGQPQHF,TGTGCCAGCAGCTTAGTCTCGGGGGCTGGTCAGCCCCAGCATTTT
TRBV11-3,TRBD1,TRBJ2-7,-,CASSTGDEQYF,TGTGCCAGCAGTACAGGGGACGAGCAGTACTTC
TRBV18,-,TRBJ1-5,-,CASSPGGGYNQPQHF,TGTGCCAGCTCACCAGGGGGGGGCTACAATCAGCCCCAGCATTTT
TRBV6-5,-,TRBJ1-6,-,CASGIDYNSPLHF,TGTGCCAGCGGGATAGACTATAATTCACCCCTCCACTTT
TRBV2,TRBD1,TRBJ2-3,once,CASNPGQGTDTQYF,TGTGCCAGCAATCCGGGACAGGGGACAGATACGCAGTATTTT
TRBV19,TRBD1,TRBJ1-5,-,CASSGQGFNQPQHF,TGTGCCAGTAGTGGACAGGGTTTTAATCAGCCCCAGCATTTT
TRBV30,-,TRBJ1-3,-,CAWGGSFSGNTIYF,TGTGCCTGGGGAGGATCTTTTTCTGGAAACACCATATATTTT
TRBV11-2,-,TRBJ2-3,-,CASSRWGGTDTQYF,TGTGCCAGCAGCCGGTGGGGCGGCACAGATACGCAGTATTTT
TRBV11-1,TRBD2,TRBJ2-7,-,CASSSLAGGGEQYF,TGTGCCAGCAGCTCGCTAGCGGGAGGGGGCGAGCAGTACTTC
TRBV28,TRBD1,TRBJ2-7,-,CASSFRDRGPLEQYF,TGTGCCAGCAGTTTCCGGGACAGGGGCCCTTTGGAGCAGTACTTC
TRBV23-1,-,TRBJ2-7,-,CASSHPPGKYEQYF,TGCGCCAGCAGTCACCCCCCCGGCAAGTACGAGCAGTACTTC
TRBV19,-,TRBJ2-1,-,CASSINNYNEQFF,TGTGCCAGTAGCATCAACAACTACAATGAGCAGTTCTTC
TRBV28,TRBD1,TRBJ1-2,-,CASSPTGTGEYGYTF,TGTGCCAGCAGTCCTACGGGCACAGGGGAATATGGCTACACCTTC
TRBV6-4,-,TRBJ2-2,-,CASRQSGDTTGELFF,TGTGCCAGCAGGCAGAGTGGGGACACTACCGGGGAGCTGTTTTTT